This T cell receptor beta chain was profiled in a study of T and B cells in COVID-19 patients. Multiplex PCR with BIOMED2 TRB-A/B primer pools amplified TRB rearrangements. A single record per CDR3 protein comes from TCRdb applying MiXCR to the multiplex PCR reads. The sample consists of about 7,800 distinct CDR3 sequences, 40% of them appearing once. Each TRB amplification used roughly 240-550 ng of genomic DNA from blood. The clonotype comes from a human donor who had recovered from COVID-19. The source material was blood.

The CDR3 loop reads CASSFGTGYEQYF. The DNA of the CDR3 is TGTGCCAGCAGCTTTGGGACAGGGTACGAGCAGTACTTC. The J gene is TRBJ2-7, the V gene TRBV7-2; 9 positions match TRBD1. V was clipped by 3 bases and J by 4 bases; unmatched bases: 1. Germline assignment: CDR1 SGHTA and CDR2 FQGNSA. This CDR3 is 13 amino acids long.